One sample yielded the 9 T cell receptor beta chains listed below, sequenced in a study of shared clonotypes between healthy human individuals. The protocol was immunoSEQ multiplex PCR, while the TCRdb copy is restricted to in-frame clones and leaves out a portion. The sample has 950,000 to 1,100,000 clones, 65% to 75% seen once; the top ten hold approximately 1.5%. Sequencing input: memory CD4+ T cells sorted from blood. Subset meaning: CD45RA-negative fraction. These receptors were obtained from a man aged 18 to 30 in good health.

The rearrangement joins TRBV7-9 to TRBJ2-7; tentative D call: TRBD2 (5 bases). V lost 4 bases and J lost 0, with 7 bases in between. Germline V CDR1 and CDR2: SEHNR, FQNEAQ (reference sequence). This CDR3 is 13 amino acids long. The CDR3 reads CASSYGSSYEQYF. The CDR3 nucleotides are TGTGCCAGCAGCTATGGGAGCTCCTACGAGCAGTACTTC.

The CDR3 nucleotides read TGTGCCAGTATGGGACAGGGGGCGCTTAGCAATCAGCCCCAGCATTTT. As protein: CASMGQGALSNQPQHF. The chain has TRBV19 and TRBJ1-5; 12 nucleotides match TRBD1. The junction had 4 bases not matched to a gene; V was cut back by 7 bases and J by 0 bases. The CDR3 has 16 residues. Germline V gives CDR1 LNHDA, CDR2 SQIVND (reference sequence).

The chain carries TRBV5-1 and TRBJ2-7; TRBD1 matches at 7 bases. Germline V gene data show CDR1 as SGHRS and CDR2 as YFSETQ. CDR3 length: 17 residues. V was pared by 0 bases and J by 2 bases, with 11 bases of the junction left unmatched. In nucleotides, the CDR3 is TGCGCCAGCAGCTTGGGCGGCACAGGGGCGCCGACCTACGAGCAGTACTTC. It encodes CASSLGGTGAPTYEQYF. Drawing the rest from reference TRBV5-1 and TRBJ2-7, the complete variable domain is KAGVTQTPRYLIKTRGQQVTLSCSPISGHRSVSWYQQTPGQGLQFLFEYFSETQRNKGNFPGRFSGRQFSNSRSEMNVSTLELGDSALYLCASSLGGTGAPTYEQYFGPGTRLTVT.

This clone was seen a single time. The CDR3 bases are TGTGCTAGCTCACTAGCGGGGGGAGAGACCCAGTACTTC. Translating gives CASSLAGGETQYF. The V call is TRBV7-7, the J call TRBJ2-5, with 12 bases matching TRBD2. The CDR3 runs 13 residues. Germline V lookup: CDR1 SSHAT, CDR2 FNYEAQ (reference sequence).

In this sample, this clone turned up a few times. The chain links TRBV7-8 to TRBJ1-5; 7 nucleotides align to TRBD1. J was trimmed by 7 bases and V by 5 bases; bases with no gene match: 11. CDR1 and CDR2 from the germline V gene are SGHVS and FQNEAQ. The CDR3 consists of 15 residues. The CDR3 region has the DNA TGTGCCAGCAGCGGCGCAGGGGGGGCGGGCCAGCCCCAGCATTTT. Its protein product is CASSGAGGAGQPQHF.

The chain uses TRBV6-5 and TRBJ2-7, with D possibly matching TRBD2 (5 bases). The CDR3 is 13 residues long. V was trimmed by 5 bases and J by 4 bases, leaving 12 bases between them. Germline V gives CDR1 MNHEY, CDR2 SVGAGI. CDR3 protein: CASSGRGKYEQYF. The DNA for the CDR3 is TGTGCCAGCAGTGGCCGGGGAAAATACGAGCAGTACTTC.

The rearrangement links TRBV5-5 to TRBJ2-7, with 10 nucleotides matching TRBD1. The CDR3 covers 16 residues. V shed 0 bases, J shed 1 base, and the junction held 4 bases outside the gene matches. Germline-derived CDR1 and CDR2 are SGHKS and YYEKEE (reference sequence). In nucleotides, the CDR3 is TGTGCCAGCAGCTTGGGACAGGGGGCGATATCCTACGAGCAGTACTTC. Protein product: CASSLGQGAISYEQYF.

CDR3 nucleotides: TGTGCCAGCAGCCAGGGACAGACCACAGATACGCAGTATTTT. Protein product: CASSQGQTTDTQYF. The V call is TRBV11-3, the J call TRBJ2-3; 7 positions agree with TRBD1. Trimming removed 5 bases from V and 2 bases from J; junction bases left unmatched: 4. Looked up from germline, CDR1 is SGHNT and CDR2 is YENEEA. The CDR3 consists of 14 residues.

There are many counts of this clone. CDR3 bases: TGTGCCACCATCAGACAAGGCTCTCAGCCCCAGCATTTT. Its protein product is CATIRQGSQPQHF. The J gene is TRBJ1-5, the V gene TRBV6-6; D remains unclear. The CDR3 loop spans 13 amino acids. V was shortened by 10 bases and J by 6 bases, with 16 bases between the two germline ends. Germline assignment: CDR1 MNHNY and CDR2 SVGAGI (reference sequence).